These 18 T cell receptor beta chains share one sample of origin, sequenced in a study of T cell responses to AZD1222 COVID-19 vaccine. This table comes from immunoSEQ multiplex PCR, and its TCRdb copy is limited to in-frame clones, with some not included. Counted here are 100,000 to 150,000 clones, 80% to 95% occurring once; the ten biggest clones make up 0.85% to 1.3%. Here the sequenced sample was peripheral blood, taken on day 0 of AZD1222 vaccination. The receptor source for this set is an adult in good health.

This clone was counted between two and nine times. The chain joins TRBV4-2 to TRBJ2-3; TRBD2 aligns across 7 bases. Germline assignment: CDR1 LGHNA and CDR2 YNFKEQ. The CDR3 totals 15 residues. After removal of 0 bases from V and 1 base from J, the junction contained 1 base not matched to a gene. The CDR3 nucleotides are TGTGCCAGCAGCCAAGAGGCGGGAGGCACAGATACGCAGTATTTT. Translating it yields CASSQEAGGTDTQYF.

The CDR3 bases are TGTGCCACCCGCCCGCTGGACTCCGATGCCAATGAGCAGTTCTTC. This encodes CATRPLDSDANEQFF. The V gene is TRBV6-5, the J gene TRBJ2-1; tentatively, D is TRBD2 (5 bases). The germline V and J ends were trimmed by 10 bases and 6 bases, with 22 bases remaining between them. This CDR3 contains 15 residues. The germline V gene has CDR1 MNHEY and CDR2 SVGAGI.

The chain carries TRBV3-1 (or the pseudogene TRBV3-2) and TRBJ1-4; D unclear. The CDR3 loop spans 11 amino acids. The V end lost 6 bases, the J end lost 7 bases, and 6 bases lay between the germline ends. CDR1 is LGHDT and CDR2 is YNNKEL in the germline V gene (reference sequence). The CDR3: CASRGGEKLFF. CDR3 DNA sequence: TGTGCCAGCAGGGGAGGTGAAAAACTGTTTTTT.

The rearrangement joins TRBV5-6 to TRBJ1-1; D is unresolved. Germline lookup yields CDR1 SGHDT and CDR2 YYEEEE. Trimming pared 4 bases from V and 1 base from J, leaving 2 bases between. The CDR3 runs 11 residues. The CDR3 DNA reads TGTGCCAGCAGCAGGAACACTGAAGCTTTCTTT. Protein: CASSRNTEAFF.

This chain joins TRBV6-1 and TRBJ1-6, with a tentative D call TRBD1 (6 bases). Between the trimmed V and J ends, which lost 0 bases and 1 base, there was a span of 10 bases. Germline V gene lookup returns CDR1 MNHNS and CDR2 SASEGT. The CDR3 runs to 17 residues. The CDR3 nucleotides are TGTGCCAGCAGTGAAGCAGGGGGGGGATCCTATAATTCACCCCTCCACTTT. It yields the protein CASSEAGGGSYNSPLHF.

The J gene is TRBJ1-2, the V gene TRBV10-3; D uncertain. Trimming shortened V by 6 bases and J by 3 bases, and 8 bases separated the two germline ends. The CDR3 contains 12 residues. Per germline, CDR1 ENHRY and CDR2 SYGVKD. CDR3 loop: CAIRADDYGYTF. In DNA, the CDR3 is TGTGCCATCAGGGCGGACGACTATGGCTACACCTTC.

The chain employs TRBV6-1 and TRBJ1-2, with D tentatively TRBD1 (5 bases). The V gene lost 1 base and the J gene lost 5 bases, with 11 bases spanning the gap. The CDR3 covers 14 residues. CDR1 and CDR2 from the germline V gene are MNHNS and SASEGT. For the CDR3, the DNA is TGTGCCAGCAGTGAAGGGCCGGGGGTATATGGCTACACCTTC. Amino acids: CASSEGPGVYGYTF.

This sequence joins TRBV6-1 and TRBJ2-7, with TRBD2 identical over 8 bases. The CDR3 has 14 residues. CDR1 MNHNS and CDR2 SASEGT come from the germline V gene. Trimming cost V 1 base and J 3 bases; bases outside gene matches: 2. The CDR3 nucleotides read TGTGCCAGCAGTGAAGGCGGGGGGCTCTACGAGCAGTACTTC. Protein product: CASSEGGGLYEQYF.

The chain carries TRBV27 and TRBJ2-1, with 7 positions matching TRBD1. The CDR3 is 16 amino acids. J gave up 13 bases and V 4 bases, and 19 bases lay outside the gene matches. From germline, CDR1 is MNHEY and CDR2 SMNVEV (reference sequence). CDR3: CASSSQTGSEPRGQFF. CDR3 DNA sequence: TGTGCCAGCAGTTCACAGACAGGGAGTGAGCCTAGGGGACAGTTCTTC.

The V and J genes are TRBV28 and TRBJ1-2, with 8 bases lining up with TRBD1. The CDR3 runs to 15 residues. Germline V CDR1 and CDR2: MDHEN, SYDVKM. V lost 2 bases to trimming and J lost 7 bases; unmatched junction nucleotides: 9. CDR3: CASSLQTRGRSGYTF. The CDR3 region has the DNA TGTGCCAGCAGTTTACAGACCAGGGGGCGGAGTGGCTACACCTTC.

This clone was observed a handful of times. This sequence joins TRBV21-1 and TRBJ1-5; the tabulated D call, TRBD1, remains unverified against the DNA. TRBV21-1 counts as a pseudogene. This CDR3 has 18 residues. In DNA form, the CDR3 reads TGTGCCAGCAGCGTTACTCGACAGGGAGAATTGAGCAATCAGCCCCAGCATTTT. It codes for CASSVTRQGELSNQPQHF.

CDR3 sequence (DNA): TGTGCCAGCAGCTTGGATGCAGATACGCAGTATTTT. Translated, it gives CASSLDADTQYF. This sequence joins TRBV5-6 and TRBJ2-3; D is unclear. The CDR3 totals 12 residues. V gave up 0 bases and J gave up 4 bases, with 3 bases separating them. Germline values: CDR1 SGHDT, CDR2 YYEEEE.

The V call is TRBV5-1, the J call TRBJ1-1; D possibly corresponds to TRBD1 (5 bases). V lost 1 base and J lost 0, with 10 bases in between. CDR1 and CDR2 (germline): SGHRS, YFSETQ. The CDR3 extends over 15 amino acids. The CDR3 spells CASSLFRAMNTEAFF. The CDR3 DNA sequence: TGCGCCAGCAGCTTGTTCAGGGCCATGAACACTGAAGCTTTCTTT.

This chain connects TRBV6-1 to TRBJ2-7; D gene unclear. The length of the CDR3 is 13 residues. V was shortened by 1 base and J by 2 bases, with 6 bases between the two germline ends. CDR1 MNHNS and CDR2 SASEGT come from the germline V gene. The CDR3 region has the DNA TGTGCCAGCAGTGAAGGCCAGACCTACGAGCAGTACTTC. It is translated as CASSEGQTYEQYF.

The J gene is TRBJ2-5, the V gene TRBV28; 7 bases are a match to TRBD2. The CDR3 runs to 14 residues. Germline V gene sequence: CDR1 MDHEN, CDR2 SYDVKM. V shed 6 bases and J 1 base; nucleotides not matched to a gene: 5. The CDR3 reads CASRGDYFQETQYF. The CDR3 region has the DNA TGTGCCAGCAGGGGGGACTACTTCCAAGAGACCCAGTACTTC.

This chain connects TRBV5-1 to TRBJ2-7, with D perhaps assigned TRBD1 or TRBD2 (5 bases each). The V gene's germline CDR1 is SGHRS and CDR2 YFSETQ. The CDR3 totals 15 residues. Trimming took 4 bases from V and 3 from J, leaving 17 bases between them. The CDR3 loop is CASSLQGAEGYEQYF. The CDR3 coding sequence is TGCGCCAGCAGCCTTCAGGGAGCTGAGGGCTACGAGCAGTACTTC.

The V call is TRBV18, the J call TRBJ1-3, with 7 bases identical to TRBD1. CDR3 length: 15 amino acids. From germline, CDR1 is KGHSH and CDR2 LQKENI. Unmatched junction bases numbered 9, after V lost 5 bases and J lost 5 bases. This CDR3 reads CASSGTARTRNTIYF. The CDR3 DNA is TGTGCCAGCTCAGGGACAGCGCGGACCCGAAACACCATATATTTT.

As concerns this clone: The junction departs from the called germline gene at one end, perhaps through a read error. This chain links TRBV2 with TRBJ1-4; D is ambiguous. CDR3 length: 17 amino acids. Germline CDR1 and CDR2: SNHLY and FYNNEI. CDR3 protein: CVSSERTGSRPGGKLFF. The CDR3 DNA follows: TGTGTCAGCAGTGAAAGAACGGGCAGCCGCCCGGGAGGAAAACTGTTTTTT. The variable domain in full, completed from reference TRBV2 and TRBJ1-4, reads EPEVTQTPSHQVTQMGQEVILRCVPISNHLYFYWYRQILGQKVEFLVSFYNNEISEKSEIFDDQFSVERPDGSNFTLKIRSTKLEDSAMYFCVSSERTGSRPGGKLFFGSGTQLSVL.